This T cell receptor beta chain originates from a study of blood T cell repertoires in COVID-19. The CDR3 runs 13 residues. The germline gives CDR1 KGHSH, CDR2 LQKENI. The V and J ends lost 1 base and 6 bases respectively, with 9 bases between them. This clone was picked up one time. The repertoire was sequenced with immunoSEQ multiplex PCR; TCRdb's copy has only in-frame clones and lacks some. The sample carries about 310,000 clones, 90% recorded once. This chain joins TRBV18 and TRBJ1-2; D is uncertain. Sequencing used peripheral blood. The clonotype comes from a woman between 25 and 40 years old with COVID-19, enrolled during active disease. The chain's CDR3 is CASSPRPIDGYTF. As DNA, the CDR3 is TGTGCCAGCTCACCACGGCCGATTGATGGCTACACCTTC. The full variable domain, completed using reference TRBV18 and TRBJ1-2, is NAGVMQNPRHLVRRRGQEARLRCSPMKGHSHVYWYRQLPEEGLKFMVYLQKENIIDESGMPKERFSAEFPKEGPSILRIQQVVRGDSAAYFCASSPRPIDGYTFGSGTRLTVV.